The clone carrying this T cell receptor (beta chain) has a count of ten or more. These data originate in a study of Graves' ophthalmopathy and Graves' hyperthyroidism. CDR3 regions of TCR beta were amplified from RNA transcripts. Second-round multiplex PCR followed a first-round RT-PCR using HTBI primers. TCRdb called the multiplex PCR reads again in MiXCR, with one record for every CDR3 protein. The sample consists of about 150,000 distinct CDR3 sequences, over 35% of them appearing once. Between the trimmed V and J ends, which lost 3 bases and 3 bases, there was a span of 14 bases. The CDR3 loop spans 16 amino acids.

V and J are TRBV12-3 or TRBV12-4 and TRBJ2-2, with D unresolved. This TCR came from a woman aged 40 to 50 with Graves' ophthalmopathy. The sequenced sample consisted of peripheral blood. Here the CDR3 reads CASSLAALWDTGELFF. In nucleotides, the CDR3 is TGTGCCAGCAGTTTGGCGGCGCTCTGGGACACCGGGGAGCTGTTTTTT.